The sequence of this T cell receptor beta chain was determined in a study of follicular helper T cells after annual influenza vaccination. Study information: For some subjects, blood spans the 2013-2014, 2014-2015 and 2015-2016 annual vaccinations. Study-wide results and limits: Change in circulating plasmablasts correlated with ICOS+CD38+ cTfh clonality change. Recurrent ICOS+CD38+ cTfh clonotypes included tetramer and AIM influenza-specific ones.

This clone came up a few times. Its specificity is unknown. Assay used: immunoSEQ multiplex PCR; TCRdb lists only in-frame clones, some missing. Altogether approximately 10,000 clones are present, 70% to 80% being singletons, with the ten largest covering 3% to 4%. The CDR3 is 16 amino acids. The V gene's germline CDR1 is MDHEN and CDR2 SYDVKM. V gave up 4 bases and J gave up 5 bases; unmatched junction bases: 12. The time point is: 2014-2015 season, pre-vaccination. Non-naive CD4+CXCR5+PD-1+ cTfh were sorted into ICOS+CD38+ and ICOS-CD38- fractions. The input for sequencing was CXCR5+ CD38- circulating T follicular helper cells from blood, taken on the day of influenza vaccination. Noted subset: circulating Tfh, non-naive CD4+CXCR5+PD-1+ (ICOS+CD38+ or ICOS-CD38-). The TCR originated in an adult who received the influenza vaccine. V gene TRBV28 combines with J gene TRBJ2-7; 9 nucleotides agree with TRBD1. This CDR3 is CASSSTGTGLLNEQYF. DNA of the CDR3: TGTGCCAGCAGTTCGACCGGGACAGGGCTCTTGAACGAGCAGTACTTC.